This T cell receptor beta chain originates from a study of blood T cells in healthy people across ages. Next came a second PCR, run for about 6 to 11 cycles, which used a sample-barcoded 5' primer along with a J-beta primer mix. Each of the samples gave a minimum of 2.5 million paired-end reads that contained CDR3. MiXCR, run by TCRdb on the 5' RACE reads, gives a single entry per CDR3 protein. The data show about 580,000 distinct CDR3 sequences, with more than 45% seen just once and 20% to 25% held by the top ten. Only a few counts were recorded for this clonotype. This CDR3 is built from 14 residues. The junction had 6 bases not matched to a gene; V was cut back by 6 bases and J by 2 bases.

The sample consisted of blood. This chain links TRBV12-3 or TRBV12-4 with TRBJ2-7; TRBD1 aligns across 8 bases. The sequence came from a man older than 75 in good health. The CDR3 sequence is CASSQQGGPYEQYF. CDR3 DNA: TGTGCCAGCAGCCAACAGGGGGGCCCCTACGAGCAGTACTTC.